This T cell receptor beta chain was retrieved from a study of shared clonotypes between healthy human individuals. Looking at the study overall: The cohort had two women and a few men, ages 18 to 49.

TCRdb keeps only in-frame clones here, not all; method: immunoSEQ multiplex PCR. Seen here are some 2.4 million clones, roughly 93% observed once, and the top ten hold about 0.39%. Germline V gene data show CDR1 as MDHEN and CDR2 as SYDVKM. The CDR3 covers 16 residues. V dropped 7 bases and J dropped 4; count of bases not matched to a gene: 14. Sequencing was carried out using naive CD4+ T cells from PBMCs. The subset was: CD45RA+ positively selected. The gene calls are TRBV28 and TRBJ1-2, with TRBD1 matching 8 bases. This clonotype was obtained from a man between 18 and 29 years old in good health. Some clones in this sample may be carry-over from other donors' samples. The CDR3 here is CASNQPGTGLLYGYTF. CDR3 nucleotide sequence: TGTGCCAGCAATCAACCCGGGACAGGTCTTCTCTATGGCTACACCTTC.